The 20 T cell receptor beta chains reported below all come from one sample, sequenced in a study of blood T cell repertoires in COVID-19. Sequencing used immunoSEQ multiplex PCR; TCRdb keeps in-frame clones, though not all of them. Of about 70,000 clones in the sample, around nine tenths are singletons; the top ten hold more than 1.1%. Sample: peripheral blood. These receptors were collected from a human donor in a cohort sampled during active COVID-19.

This chain links TRBV18 with TRBJ1-4; TRBD1 might be the D (5 bases). From germline, CDR1 is KGHSH and CDR2 LQKENI. V dropped 3 bases and J dropped 5 bases, with 10 bases sitting between them. CDR3 length equals 14 residues. CDR3 coding DNA: TGTGCCAGCTCACCTCGACAGCTGAATGAAAAACTGTTTTTT. Amino acid sequence: CASSPRQLNEKLFF.

The rearrangement joins TRBV12-1 to TRBJ1-2; the listed D gene, TRBD1, was not tested against the DNA. TRBV12-1 corresponds to a pseudogene. The CDR3 is made up of 14 amino acids. The DNA for the CDR3 is TGTGCCAGCAGCTTGCCCCCAGGGACAGATGGCTACACCTTC. It yields the protein CASSLPPGTDGYTF.

The gene calls are TRBV30 and TRBJ2-5, with a possible D match to TRBD2 (5 bases). Germline-derived CDR1 and CDR2 are GTSNPN and SVGIG (reference sequence). The CDR3 loop spans 14 amino acids. With 5 bases removed from V and 7 bases from J, the gap between germline ends came to 20 bases. The CDR3 sequence: CAWEPGWASRTQYF. Written as DNA, the CDR3 is TGTGCCTGGGAGCCGGGATGGGCCTCAAGGACCCAGTACTTC.

The chain carries TRBV12-3 or TRBV12-4 and TRBJ2-7; 7 nucleotides align to TRBD1. The trim removed 6 bases at V and 5 bases at J, leaving 4 bases unmatched. This CDR3 contains 12 residues. The CDR3 nucleotides are TGTGCCAGCAGCGACAGGGCCGACGAGCAGTACTTC. It is translated as CASSDRADEQYF.

CDR3 sequence reads: CSASAVEAFF. CDR3 DNA sequence: TGCAGTGCTAGCGCGGTAGAAGCTTTCTTT. J is TRBJ1-1 and V is TRBV20-1; D gene ambiguous. V was shortened by 3 bases and J by 8 bases, with 7 bases between the two germline ends. Germline V gene sequence: CDR1 DFQATT, CDR2 SNEGSKA (reference sequence). This CDR3 contains 10 residues.

This clone was seen a single time. This rearrangement joins TRBV28 to TRBJ1-5; the D is unclear. Deletions cut 10 bases from V and 4 bases from J, with 23 bases between. The CDR3 is 16 residues long. Per the germline V gene, CDR1 is MDHEN and CDR2 is SYDVKM. CDR3: CATTSRAPGGNQPQHF. CDR3 DNA sequence: TGTGCCACCACCTCCCGGGCTCCCGGCGGGAATCAGCCCCAGCATTTT.

V and J are TRBV5-1 and TRBJ2-7, with TRBD1 matching over 8 bases. V lost 1 base and J lost 4; bases outside the gene matches: 1. Germline values: CDR1 SGHRS, CDR2 YFSETQ. The CDR3 is made up of 13 amino acids. The CDR3 here is CASSLQGAYEQYF. The CDR3 DNA reads TGCGCCAGCAGCTTGCAGGGGGCATACGAGCAGTACTTC. Full variable domain (outside the CDR3, taken from reference TRBV5-1 and TRBJ2-7): KAGVTQTPRYLIKTRGQQVTLSCSPISGHRSVSWYQQTPGQGLQFLFEYFSETQRNKGNFPGRFSGRQFSNSRSEMNVSTLELGDSALYLCASSLQGAYEQYFGPGTRLTVT.

The V call is TRBV28, the J call TRBJ1-4, with D possibly TRBD1 on 5 matching bases. The ends were cut back, 7 bases at V and 2 bases at J, with 17 bases in the middle. There are 16 residues in the CDR3. CDR1 MDHEN and CDR2 SYDVKM come from the germline V gene. CDR3 in amino acids: CASMTAGVGTNEKLFF. CDR3 DNA: TGTGCCAGCATGACAGCCGGAGTAGGGACTAATGAAAAACTGTTTTTT.

About this clone itself: Other DNA sequences from this sample encode an identical CDR3 as well. The V call is TRBV2, the J call TRBJ2-5; D gene uncertain. Deletions cut 5 bases from V and 1 base from J, with 8 bases between. The CDR3 spans 13 residues. CDR1 and CDR2 (germline): SNHLY, FYNNEI. In nucleotides, the CDR3 is TGTGCCAGCAGTCCAACTGGCCAAGAGACCCAGTACTTC. It encodes CASSPTGQETQYF.

The chain employs TRBV10-3 and TRBJ2-2; 9 nucleotides agree with TRBD1. The germline V gene has CDR1 ENHRY and CDR2 SYGVKD. CDR3 length equals 15 residues. V lost 4 bases to trimming and J lost 3 bases; unmatched junction nucleotides: 3. Here the CDR3 DNA reads TGTGCCATCAGTGCGAGGACAGGGGACACCGGGGAGCTGTTTTTT. Its translation is CAISARTGDTGELFF.

The rearrangement links TRBV6-6 to TRBJ2-3; 10 nucleotides agree with TRBD1. The CDR3 is 16 residues long. V lost 4 bases and J lost 1; bases outside the gene matches: 5. Looked up from germline, CDR1 is MNHNY and CDR2 is SVGAGI (reference sequence). The CDR3 nucleotides are TGTGCCAGCAGTTCTTTCGGGACAGGGGGCACAGATACGCAGTATTTT. Encoded protein: CASSSFGTGGTDTQYF.

This clone was picked up a small number of times. The chain recombines TRBV5-4 with TRBJ2-2; 9 nucleotides line up with TRBD2. The CDR3 loop spans 16 amino acids. Unmatched junction bases numbered 6, after V lost 0 bases and J lost 6 bases. CDR1 SGHNT and CDR2 YYREEE come from the germline V gene (reference sequence). CDR3 region: CASSLGGGRAAGELFF. The CDR3 DNA reads as TGTGCCAGCAGCTTGGGAGGCGGGAGGGCCGCCGGGGAGCTGTTTTTT.

This chain joins TRBV5-1 and TRBJ2-5; TRBD1 might be the D (6 bases). V was clipped by 1 base and J by 5 bases, with 9 bases between them. The CDR3 is 13 amino acids. CDR1 is SGHRS and CDR2 is YFSETQ in the germline V gene. The CDR3 DNA sequence: TGCGCCAGCAGCTTGACAGGGTGGGAGACCCAGTACTTC. It translates to CASSLTGWETQYF.

V usage is TRBV7-9 and J usage is TRBJ2-7; TRBD2 agrees at 9 bases. CDR1 and CDR2 (germline): SEHNR, FQNEAQ (reference sequence). The CDR3 has 16 amino acids. The junction had 6 bases not matched to a gene; V was cut back by 1 base and J by 2 bases. The CDR3 nucleotides read TGTGCCAGCAGCTTAGGGTCGGCGGGAGGGGCCTACGAGCAGTACGTC. Protein: CASSLGSAGGAYEQYV.

This clone was seen only a few times. V and J are TRBV27 and TRBJ1-2; no clear D. CDR3 length equals 15 residues. With 1 base removed from V and 7 bases from J, the gap between germline ends came to 16 bases. Germline V CDR1 and CDR2: MNHEY, SMNVEV (reference sequence). CDR3 loop: CASSLFSGTGGGYTF. The CDR3 DNA sequence: TGTGCCAGCAGTTTATTCTCAGGTACCGGTGGTGGCTACACCTTC.

The V gene is TRBV9, the J gene TRBJ1-2; D unclear. Germline-derived CDR1 and CDR2 are SGDLS and YYNGEE. V gave up 6 bases and J gave up 9 bases, with 21 bases separating them. CDR3 length: 14 amino acids. This CDR3 is CASTQRTLAGSYTF. CDR3 sequence (DNA): TGTGCCAGCACCCAGAGGACCCTCGCGGGCAGCTACACCTTC.

The V call is TRBV5-1, the J call TRBJ2-1; the D gene is possibly TRBD2 (6 bases). The CDR3 is 15 amino acids. CDR1 is SGHRS, CDR2 YFSETQ, per germline. Trimming took 0 bases from V and 7 from J, leaving 14 bases between them. As DNA, the CDR3 is TGCGCCAGCAGCTTGGGCGGAGGGCCGGTGAATGAGCAGTTCTTC. Translating it yields CASSLGGGPVNEQFF.

This chain connects TRBV27 to TRBJ2-7, with 13 nucleotides matching TRBD2. Germline CDR1 and CDR2: MNHEY and SMNVEV (reference sequence). V lost 10 bases and J lost 5; bases outside the gene matches: 35. This CDR3 contains 23 residues. In nucleotides, the CDR3 is TGTGCCAACCTTTTTAGGATCCACCGGGACAGGGGACTAGCGGGAAGGGGGTTGGACGAGCAGTACGTC. As protein: CANLFRIHRDRGLAGRGLDEQYV.

V usage is TRBV5-6 and J usage is TRBJ2-7; TRBD1 might be the D (7 bases). The germline CDR1 and CDR2 sequences are SGHDT and YYEEEE. V gave up 3 bases and J gave up 3 bases, with 16 bases separating them. The CDR3 contains 15 residues. CDR3 sequence: CASSSQGPGDYEQYF. For the CDR3, the DNA is TGTGCCAGCAGCTCACAGGGGCCGGGGGACTACGAGCAGTACTTC.

This chain links TRBV5-8 with TRBJ2-4; tentative D call: TRBD1 (5 bases). CDR3 length equals 17 residues. In germline, CDR1 is SGHTS, CDR2 YDEGEE. With 2 bases removed from V and 0 bases from J, the gap between germline ends came to 15 bases. The CDR3 loop is CASSLKGVGIAKNIQYF. Written as DNA, the CDR3 is TGTGCCAGCAGCTTAAAAGGGGTCGGAATAGCCAAAAACATTCAGTACTTC.